This TCR beta chain was recorded in a study of beta chain features in type 1 diabetes. At the level of the study: Examination covered around 98,000,000 sorted cells spanning all samples.

The study reverse transcribed the entire isolated RNA, so it sequenced expressed TCRB transcripts. The assay was immunoSEQ multiplex PCR, and TCRdb's table has in-frame clones only and misses some. The sample records 250,000 to 300,000 clones, about 7.8% being singletons. About this clone itself: Its specificity is not known.

Overall study findings and caveats: A PCR bias possibly favoring shorter templates would apply equally to patients and controls. Type 1 diabetes patients had TCRB CDR3s that were shorter (moderately but significantly so) in all four CD4+ subsets.

This CDR3 spans 16 amino acids. V shed 4 bases and J shed 3 bases, with 19 bases lying between them. Germline assignment: CDR1 SGHDT and CDR2 YYEEEE. Sequencing was carried out using central memory CD4+ T cells from blood. The genes are TRBV5-6 and TRBJ1-1; TRBD1 might be the D (6 bases). This sequence originates from a woman aged 18-29 years in good health. This CDR3 is CASSPIGQGSDTEAFF. In DNA, the CDR3 is TGTGCCAGCAGCCCTATCGGGCAGGGGAGCGACACTGAAGCTTTCTTT.